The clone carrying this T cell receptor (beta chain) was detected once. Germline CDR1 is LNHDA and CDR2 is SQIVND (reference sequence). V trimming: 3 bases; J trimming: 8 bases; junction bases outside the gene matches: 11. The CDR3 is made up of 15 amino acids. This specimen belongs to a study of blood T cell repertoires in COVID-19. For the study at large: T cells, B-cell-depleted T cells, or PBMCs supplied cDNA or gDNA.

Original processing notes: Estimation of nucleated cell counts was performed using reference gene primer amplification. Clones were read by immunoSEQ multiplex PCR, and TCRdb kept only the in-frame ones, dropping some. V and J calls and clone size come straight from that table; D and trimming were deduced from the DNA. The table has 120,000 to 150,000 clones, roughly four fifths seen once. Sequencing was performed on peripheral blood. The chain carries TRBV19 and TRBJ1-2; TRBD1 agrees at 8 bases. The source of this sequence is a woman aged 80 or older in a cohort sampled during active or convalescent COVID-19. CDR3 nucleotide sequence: TGTGCCAGTAGTATCGCATCGACAGGGGTCGGCGGCTACACCTTC. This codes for CASSIASTGVGGYTF.